This entry lists 17 T cell receptor beta chains sequenced from one sample in a study of metastatic and nonmetastatic thyroid tumors (dated by TCRdb to about 2020). The library came from PCR. The instrument was an Illumina HiSeq 4000. The raw public data were reprocessed by TCRdb itself: fastp quality trimming at Q25, MiXCR clonotype calling, in-frame beta chains only. In this sample the table shows under 20,000 clones, roughly 23% of which occur a single time. The ten biggest clones cover approximately 8.1% of the sample. Before undergoing thyroid surgery, none of the patients had been given any kind of treatment. Sequencing was done on a sample of adjacent normal tissue. All receptors come from a female donor with papillary thyroid cancer or a benign thyroid nodule (not recorded which). Some clones in this sample may be carry-over from other donors' samples.

The chain combines TRBV5-1 with TRBJ2-2, with unresolved D. V was shortened by 7 bases and J by 0 bases, with 10 bases between the two germline ends. Germline values: CDR1 SGHRS, CDR2 YFSETQ. The CDR3 totals 14 residues. The CDR3 sequence is CASAGSSNTGELFF. CDR3 DNA: TGCGCCAGCGCTGGCAGCTCGAACACCGGGGAGCTGTTTTTT.

The CDR3 region has the DNA TGTGCCACCAGTGATTCCCAACGCGGGGGGGCCTACAATGAGCAGTTCTTC. Amino acids: CATSDSQRGGAYNEQFF. J is TRBJ2-1 and V is TRBV24-1; TRBD2 matches at 9 bases. J was trimmed by 2 bases and V by 2 bases; bases with no gene match: 6. The CDR3 loop spans 17 amino acids. Germline V gene data show CDR1 as KGHDR and CDR2 as SFDVKD.

This clone was counted between two and nine times. V gene TRBV6-1 combines with J gene TRBJ1-2, with D hard to call. Germline V lookup: CDR1 MNHNS, CDR2 SASEGT. The length of the CDR3 is 12 residues. V shed 5 bases and J shed 3 bases, with 7 bases lying between them. The chain's CDR3 is CASSKADYGYTF. CDR3 in DNA: TGTGCCAGCAGTAAGGCTGACTATGGCTACACCTTC.

This clone was observed a few times. V and J are TRBV10-3 and TRBJ1-2, with 11 positions matching TRBD1. V was pared by 2 bases and J by 0 bases, with 8 bases of the junction left unmatched. The germline gives CDR1 ENHRY, CDR2 SYGVKD. The CDR3 runs to 18 residues. The CDR3 region is CAISEQGTGGLPNYGYTF. Written as DNA, the CDR3 is TGTGCCATCAGTGAGCAGGGGACAGGGGGACTCCCTAACTATGGCTACACCTTC.

The sample holds a few counts of this clone. This rearrangement joins TRBV6-6 to TRBJ2-1; unclear D gene. Trimming stripped 0 bases from V and 6 bases from J, with 12 bases between. The germline gives CDR1 MNHNY, CDR2 SVGAGI (reference sequence). The CDR3 loop spans 15 amino acids. CDR3 region: CASSYSTSNPNEQFF. As DNA, the CDR3 is TGTGCCAGCAGTTACTCGACGTCGAACCCCAATGAGCAGTTCTTC.

This clone is medium-sized. V usage is TRBV12-3 or TRBV12-4 and J usage is TRBJ2-7; D remains ambiguous. Deletions cut 3 bases from V and 5 bases from J, with 8 bases between. The CDR3 loop spans 12 amino acids. The CDR3 nucleotides read TGTGCCAGCAGTTTCCGGCCCAACGAGCAGTACTTC. Its protein product is CASSFRPNEQYF.

The chain couples TRBV13 to TRBJ2-2; 11 bases agree with TRBD1. Per germline, CDR1 PRHDT and CDR2 FYEKMQ (reference sequence). V shed 5 bases, J shed 3 bases, and the junction held 14 bases outside the gene matches. The CDR3 sequence is 19 residues long. The CDR3 sequence is CASSPGCGQGAFDTGELFF. CDR3 nucleotides: TGTGCCAGCAGCCCAGGGTGTGGACAGGGGGCTTTTGACACCGGGGAGCTGTTTTTT.

This clone was recorded a few times. One end of the junction fails to match germline, which may point to a read error. The V gene is TRBV6-2 or TRBV6-3, the J gene TRBJ2-1; no firm D call. Looked up from germline, CDR1 is MNHEY and CDR2 is SVGEGT. The CDR3 spans 16 residues. This CDR3 is CASSYSKSPGPNDQFF. The CDR3 DNA is TGTGCCAGCAGTTACTCGAAATCTCCGGGTCCCAATGATCAGTTCTTC.

The chain joins TRBV6-1 to TRBJ2-7; perhaps D is TRBD1 or TRBD2 (6 bases each). The CDR3 is 14 amino acids. CDR1 is MNHNS and CDR2 is SASEGT in the germline V gene. Trimming took 5 bases from V and 0 from J, leaving 11 bases between them. CDR3 protein: CASSLRGPSYEQYF. The CDR3 bases are TGTGCCAGCAGTCTCCGGGGGCCCTCCTACGAGCAGTACTTC.

This chain uses TRBV2 with TRBJ2-7, with a weak D call TRBD1 (5 bases). The CDR3 contains 14 residues. Germline values: CDR1 SNHLY, CDR2 FYNNEI. Deletions cut 7 bases from V and 8 bases from J, with 21 bases between. CDR3 amino acids: CASIWQGPDKQQYF. CDR3 in DNA: TGTGCCAGCATTTGGCAGGGCCCGGACAAGCAGCAGTACTTC.

The table lists this clone with a few counts. The chain combines TRBV28 with TRBJ1-2; D is uncertain. With 3 bases removed from V and 1 base from J, the gap between germline ends came to 3 bases. There are 12 residues in the CDR3. Germline V gives CDR1 MDHEN, CDR2 SYDVKM. The CDR3 DNA follows: TGTGCCAGCAGTTTTGGTAACTATGGCTACACCTTC. Residues: CASSFGNYGYTF.

At least ten counts were recorded for this clone. This rearrangement joins TRBV3-1 to TRBJ2-3; weak D call: TRBD1 (5 bases). Germline V gives CDR1 LGHDT, CDR2 YNNKEL (reference sequence). Trimming stripped 4 bases from V and 7 bases from J, with 9 bases between. This CDR3 has 12 amino acids. CDR3 sequence: CASSPRQNTQYF. The CDR3, as DNA: TGTGCCAGCAGCCCCAGACAGAATACGCAGTATTTT.

Regarding this clone: This sequence may be a read error, since a much larger clone differs from it by one base. Other DNA sequences of this sample code for an identical CDR3. The genes are TRBV5-1 and TRBJ1-6; no firm D call. The germline gives CDR1 SGHRS, CDR2 YFSETQ. The CDR3 contains 19 residues. The chain's CDR3 is CASSPLGGPQSSYNSPLHF. The CDR3 nucleotides read TGCGCCAGCAGCCCACTAGGTGGGCCACAAAGCTCCTACAATTCACCCCTCCACTTT.

This clone was detected ten times or more. This rearrangement joins TRBV7-8 to TRBJ2-3; 7 nucleotides line up with TRBD2. The CDR3 loop spans 15 amino acids. Germline-derived CDR1 and CDR2 are SGHVS and FQNEAQ. V lost 1 base to trimming and J lost 2 bases; unmatched junction nucleotides: 3. The DNA for the CDR3 is TGTGCCAGCAGCTTAGGGGACTACGACACAGATACGCAGTATTTT. This codes for CASSLGDYDTDTQYF. The full variable domain, completed using reference TRBV7-8 and TRBJ2-3, is GAGVSQSPRYKVAKRGQDVALRCDPISGHVSLFWYQQALGQGPEFLTYFQNEAQLDKSGLPSDRFFAERPEGSVSTLKIQRTQQEDSAVYLCASSLGDYDTDTQYFGPGTRLTVL.

The chain joins TRBV20-1 to TRBJ2-7, with 11 bases matching TRBD2. The CDR3 length is 14 residues. Germline V gene lookup returns CDR1 DFQATT and CDR2 SNEGSKA (reference sequence). Trimming cost V 5 bases and J 7 bases; bases outside gene matches: 10. This chain's CDR3 is CSARSGTSGVEQYF. DNA of the CDR3: TGCAGTGCTCGGTCCGGGACTAGCGGAGTTGAGCAGTACTTC.

This clone was observed a few times. The J gene is TRBJ1-5, the V gene TRBV4-1; D is possibly TRBD1 (5 bases). This CDR3 contains 17 residues. CDR1 is MGHRA and CDR2 is YSYEKL in the germline V gene. Trimming stripped 0 bases from V and 5 bases from J, with 17 bases between. The CDR3 DNA reads TGCGCCAGCAGCCAAGATCCGCAGGGACCGGGGTATCAGCCCCAGCATTTT. Protein sequence: CASSQDPQGPGYQPQHF.

The table lists this clone with a few counts. The V and J genes are TRBV11-3 and TRBJ2-7; D call uncertain. Germline loops: CDR1 SGHNT, CDR2 YENEEA. V shed 2 bases and J shed 0 bases, with 8 bases lying between them. The CDR3 spans 14 residues. The CDR3 reads CASSLTGSSYEQYF. CDR3 nucleotide sequence: TGTGCCAGCAGCTTAACCGGTAGCTCCTACGAGCAGTACTTC.